Sequencing of this T cell receptor (beta chain) was carried out in a study of cytotoxic CD8 clonotypes in ibrutinib-treated CLL. Study information: Investigators reported around 25 partial and 2 complete responses; after median roughly 65 months, around 15 patients remained remitted and about twelve progressed. Samples had a mean of approximately 240,000 productive templates and 85,000 to 100,000 productive rearrangements. Specimens for response were gathered following a median roughly 13 months of therapy, spanning 6 to 36. General study results and limits: Circulating CD8+ T-cell counts were tracked by baseline clonality, which exceeded that of age-matched healthy donors.

The data were produced by immunoSEQ multiplex PCR, yet TCRdb's version contains in-frame clones alone and is incomplete. The sample contains 130,000 or so clones, roughly 80% of which appear only once. This CDR3 is 15 amino acids long. Trimming cost V 4 bases and J 3 bases, with 16 bases left between them. Germline V gene sequence: CDR1 SGHRS, CDR2 YFSETQ. Remarks on this clone: The antigen is not known.

The starting material was PBMCs, obtained after 12 months of ibrutinib treatment. This chain links TRBV5-1 with TRBJ1-1; D is uncertain. The clonotype comes from a human donor with chronic lymphocytic leukemia. The DNA of the CDR3 is TGCGCCAGCAGCCCTGAGGGAGGATGGTACACTGAAGCTTTCTTT. This gives the protein CASSPEGGWYTEAFF.